The subject of this entry is one T cell receptor (beta chain). The V gene's germline CDR1 is MDHEN and CDR2 SYDVKM. Unmatched junction bases numbered 7, after V lost 8 bases and J lost 6 bases. The CDR3 contains 13 residues. This entry belongs to a study of blood T cell repertoires in COVID-19. At the level of the study: Sites across the United States, Italy and Spain contributed samples from acute and convalescent COVID-19.

The method was immunoSEQ multiplex PCR; TCRdb's version includes in-frame clones alone and lacks a portion of them. The table records some 240,000 clones, about 81% of them present only once. Sequenced input: peripheral blood. V gene TRBV28 combines with J gene TRBJ2-4; TRBD1 matches 7 bases. The source is a woman between 70 and 85 years old with COVID-19, enrolled during active disease. For the CDR3, the DNA is TGTGCCAGCTCCTTTAACAGGGGAAACATTCAGTACTTC. It codes for CASSFNRGNIQYF.